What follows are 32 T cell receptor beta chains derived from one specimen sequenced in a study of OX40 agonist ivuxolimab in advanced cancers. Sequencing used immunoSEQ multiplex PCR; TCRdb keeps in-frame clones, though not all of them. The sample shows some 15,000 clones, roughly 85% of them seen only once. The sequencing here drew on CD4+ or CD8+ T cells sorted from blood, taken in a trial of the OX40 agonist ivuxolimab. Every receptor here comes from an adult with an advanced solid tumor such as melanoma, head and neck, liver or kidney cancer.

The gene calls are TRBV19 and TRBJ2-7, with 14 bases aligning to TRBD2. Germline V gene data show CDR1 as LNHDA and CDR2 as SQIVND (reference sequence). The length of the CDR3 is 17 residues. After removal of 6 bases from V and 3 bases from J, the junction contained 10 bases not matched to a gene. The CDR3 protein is CASSGTSGSLFNYEQYF. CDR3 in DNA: TGTGCCAGTAGCGGGACTAGCGGGAGCCTCTTTAACTACGAGCAGTACTTC.

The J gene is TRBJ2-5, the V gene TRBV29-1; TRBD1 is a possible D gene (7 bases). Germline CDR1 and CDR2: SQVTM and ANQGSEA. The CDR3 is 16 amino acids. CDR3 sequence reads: CTLEEARQGGVETQYF. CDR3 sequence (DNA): TGCACCCTGGAAGAGGCTAGACAGGGCGGGGTAGAGACCCAGTACTTC.

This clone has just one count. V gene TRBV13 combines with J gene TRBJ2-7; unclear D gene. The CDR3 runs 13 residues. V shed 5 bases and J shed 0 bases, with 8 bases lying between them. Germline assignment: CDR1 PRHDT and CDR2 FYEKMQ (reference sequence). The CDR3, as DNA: TGTGCCAGCAGCCTGGGCCTCTCCTACGAGCAGTACTTC. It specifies CASSLGLSYEQYF.

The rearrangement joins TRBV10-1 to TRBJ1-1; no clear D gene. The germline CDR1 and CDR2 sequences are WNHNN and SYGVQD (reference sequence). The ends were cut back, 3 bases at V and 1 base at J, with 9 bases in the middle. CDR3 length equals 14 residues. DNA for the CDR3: TGCGCCAGCAGTGATGGTGGAACGAACACTGAAGCTTTCTTT. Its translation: CASSDGGTNTEAFF.

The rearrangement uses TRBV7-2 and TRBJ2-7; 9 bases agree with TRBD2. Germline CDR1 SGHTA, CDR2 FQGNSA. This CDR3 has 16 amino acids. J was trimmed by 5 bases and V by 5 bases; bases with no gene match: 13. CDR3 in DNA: TGTGCCAGCAGCGGGAGATGGTCTAGCGGGGTGGACGAGCAGTACTTC. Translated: CASSGRWSSGVDEQYF.

The CDR3 nucleotides are TGTGCCAGCAGTTTATCGACAGGAACTAATGAAAAACTGTTTTTT. It is translated as CASSLSTGTNEKLFF. The chain employs TRBV6-5 and TRBJ1-4; perhaps TRBD1 as D (6 bases). CDR3 length: 15 amino acids. The ends were cut back, 4 bases at V and 1 base at J, with 10 bases in the middle. Germline V lookup: CDR1 MNHEY, CDR2 SVGAGI.

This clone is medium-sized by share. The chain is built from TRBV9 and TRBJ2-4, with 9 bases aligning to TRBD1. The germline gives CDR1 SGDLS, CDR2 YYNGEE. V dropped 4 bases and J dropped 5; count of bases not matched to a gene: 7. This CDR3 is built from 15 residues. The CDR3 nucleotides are TGTGCCAGCAGCCCCTCCGGGACAGGGCAAAACATTCAGTACTTC. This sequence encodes CASSPSGTGQNIQYF. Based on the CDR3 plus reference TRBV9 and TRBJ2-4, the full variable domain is DSGVTQTPKHLITATGQRVTLRCSPRSGDLSVYWYQQSLDQGLQFLIQYYNGEERAKGNILERFSAQQFPDLHSELNLSSLELGDSALYFCASSPSGTGQNIQYFGAGTRLSVL.

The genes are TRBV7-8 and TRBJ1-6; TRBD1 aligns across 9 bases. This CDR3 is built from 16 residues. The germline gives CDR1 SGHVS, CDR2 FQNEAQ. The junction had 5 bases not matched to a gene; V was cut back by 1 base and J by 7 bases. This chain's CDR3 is CASSLGPTGGNSPLHF. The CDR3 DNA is TGTGCCAGCAGCTTAGGTCCGACAGGGGGGAATTCACCCCTCCACTTT.

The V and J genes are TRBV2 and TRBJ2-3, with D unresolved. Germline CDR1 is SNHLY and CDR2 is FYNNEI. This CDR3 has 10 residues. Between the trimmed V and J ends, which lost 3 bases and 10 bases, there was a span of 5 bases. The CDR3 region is CASSDGAQYF. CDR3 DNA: TGTGCCAGCAGTGATGGGGCGCAGTATTTT.

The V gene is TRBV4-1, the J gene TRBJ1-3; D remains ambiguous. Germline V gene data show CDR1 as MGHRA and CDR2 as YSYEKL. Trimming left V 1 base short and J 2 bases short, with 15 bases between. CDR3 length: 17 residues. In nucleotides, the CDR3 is TGCGCCAGCAGCCAAGTAGGCTCCTATCTACCTGGAAACACCATATATTTT. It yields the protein CASSQVGSYLPGNTIYF.

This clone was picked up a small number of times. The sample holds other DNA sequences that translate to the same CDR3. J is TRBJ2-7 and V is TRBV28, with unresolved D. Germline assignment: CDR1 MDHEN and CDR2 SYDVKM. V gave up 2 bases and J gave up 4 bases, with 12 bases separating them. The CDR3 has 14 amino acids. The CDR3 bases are TGTGCCAGCAGTTTAGGTCGGAGTATGTACGAGCAGTACTTC. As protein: CASSLGRSMYEQYF.

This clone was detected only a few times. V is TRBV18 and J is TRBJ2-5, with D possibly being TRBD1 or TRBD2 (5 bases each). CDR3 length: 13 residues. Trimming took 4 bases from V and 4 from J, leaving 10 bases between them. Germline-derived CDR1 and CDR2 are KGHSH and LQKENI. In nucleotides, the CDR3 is TGTGCCAGCTCACGGGACCACTTAGAGACCCAGTACTTC. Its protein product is CASSRDHLETQYF.

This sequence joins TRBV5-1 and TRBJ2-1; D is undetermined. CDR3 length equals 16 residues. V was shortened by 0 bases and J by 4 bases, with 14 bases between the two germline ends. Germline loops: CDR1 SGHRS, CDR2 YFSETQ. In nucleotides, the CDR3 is TGCGCCAGCAGCTTGGGGGGTGATCTGAGGTACAATGAGCAGTTCTTC. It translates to CASSLGGDLRYNEQFF.

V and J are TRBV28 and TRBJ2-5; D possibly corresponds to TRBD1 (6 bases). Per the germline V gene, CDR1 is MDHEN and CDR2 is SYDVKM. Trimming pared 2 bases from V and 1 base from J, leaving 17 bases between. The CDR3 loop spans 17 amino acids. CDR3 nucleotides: TGTGCCAGCAGTTTAGTTACAGGGTCGAGTCTCCAAGAGACCCAGTACTTC. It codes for CASSLVTGSSLQETQYF.

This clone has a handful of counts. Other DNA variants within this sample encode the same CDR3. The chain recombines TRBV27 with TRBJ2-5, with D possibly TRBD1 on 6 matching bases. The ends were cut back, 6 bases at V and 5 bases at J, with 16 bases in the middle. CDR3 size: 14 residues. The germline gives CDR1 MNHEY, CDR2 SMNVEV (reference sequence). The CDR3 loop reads CASSPQGTWETQYF. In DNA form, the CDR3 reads TGTGCCAGCAGCCCTCAAGGGACATGGGAGACCCAGTACTTC.

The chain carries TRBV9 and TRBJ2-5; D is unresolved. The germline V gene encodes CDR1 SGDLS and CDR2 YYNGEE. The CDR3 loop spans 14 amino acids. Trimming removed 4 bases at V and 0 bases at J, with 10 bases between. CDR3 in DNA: TGTGCCAGCAGCCCTAGACACGACCAAGAGACCCAGTACTTC. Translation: CASSPRHDQETQYF.

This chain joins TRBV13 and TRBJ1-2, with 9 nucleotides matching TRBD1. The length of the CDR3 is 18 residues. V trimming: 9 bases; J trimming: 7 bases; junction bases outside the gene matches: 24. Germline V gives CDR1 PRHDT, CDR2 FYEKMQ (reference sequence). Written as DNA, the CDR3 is TGTGCCAGTAAGGGTTGGGATGCCCGACAGGGGGGGGCCTCTGGCTACACCTTC. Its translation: CASKGWDARQGGASGYTF.

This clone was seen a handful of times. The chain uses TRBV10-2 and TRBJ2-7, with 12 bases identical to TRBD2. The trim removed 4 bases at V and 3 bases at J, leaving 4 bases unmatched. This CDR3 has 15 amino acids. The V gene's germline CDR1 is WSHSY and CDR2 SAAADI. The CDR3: CASSVRLAGVYEQYF. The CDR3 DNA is TGCGCCAGCAGTGTACGACTAGCGGGAGTCTACGAGCAGTACTTC.

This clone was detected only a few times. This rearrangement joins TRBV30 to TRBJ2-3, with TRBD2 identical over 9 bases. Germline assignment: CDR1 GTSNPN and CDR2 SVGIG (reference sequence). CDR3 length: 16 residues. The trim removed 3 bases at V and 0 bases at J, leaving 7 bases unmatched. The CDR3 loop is CAWRGGRELSTDTQYF. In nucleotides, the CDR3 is TGTGCCTGGAGGGGCGGGAGGGAGCTTAGCACAGATACGCAGTATTTT.

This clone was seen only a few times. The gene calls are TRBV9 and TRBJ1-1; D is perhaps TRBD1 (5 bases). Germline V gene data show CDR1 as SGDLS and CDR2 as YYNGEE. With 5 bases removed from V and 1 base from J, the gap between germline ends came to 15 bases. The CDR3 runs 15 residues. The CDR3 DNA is TGTGCCAGCAGTCTTAAGCCGGGGGGGAACACTGAAGCTTTCTTT. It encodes CASSLKPGGNTEAFF.

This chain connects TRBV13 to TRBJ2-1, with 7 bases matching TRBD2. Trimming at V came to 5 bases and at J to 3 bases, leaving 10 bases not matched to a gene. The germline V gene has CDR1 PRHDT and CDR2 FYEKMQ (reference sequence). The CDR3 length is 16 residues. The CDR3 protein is CASSRPTGTNYNEQFF. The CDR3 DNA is TGTGCCAGCAGCAGACCGACTGGGACTAACTACAATGAGCAGTTCTTC.

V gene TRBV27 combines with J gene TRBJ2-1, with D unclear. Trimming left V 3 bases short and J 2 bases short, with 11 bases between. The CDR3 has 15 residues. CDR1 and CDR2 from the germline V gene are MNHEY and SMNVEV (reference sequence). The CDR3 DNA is TGTGCCAGCAGTTTCACACCCTTCCCCTACAATGAGCAGTTCTTC. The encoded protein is CASSFTPFPYNEQFF.

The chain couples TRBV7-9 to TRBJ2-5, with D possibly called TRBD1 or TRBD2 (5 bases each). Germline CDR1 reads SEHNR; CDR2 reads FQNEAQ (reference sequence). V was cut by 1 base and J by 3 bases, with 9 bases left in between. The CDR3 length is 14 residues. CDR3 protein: CASSLVGGKETQYF. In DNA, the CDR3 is TGTGCCAGCAGCTTAGTTGGGGGAAAAGAGACCCAGTACTTC. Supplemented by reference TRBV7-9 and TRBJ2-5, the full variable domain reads DTGVSQNPRHKITKRGQNVTFRCDPISEHNRLYWYRQTLGQGPEFLTYFQNEAQLEKSRLLSDRFSAERPKGSFSTLEIQRTEQGDSAMYLCASSLVGGKETQYFGPGTRLLVL.

The CDR3 sequence: CASSFTSGQETQYF. Here the CDR3 DNA reads TGTGCCAGCAGCTTTACATCCGGACAAGAGACCCAGTACTTC. This chain uses TRBV7-9 with TRBJ2-5; D gene ambiguous. The CDR3 has 14 amino acids. V was pared by 3 bases and J by 2 bases, with 10 bases between. CDR1 and CDR2 (germline): SEHNR, FQNEAQ (reference sequence).

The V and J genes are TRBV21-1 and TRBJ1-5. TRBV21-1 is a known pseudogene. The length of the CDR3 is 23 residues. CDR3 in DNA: TGTGCCAGCAGCTTCCCGGGGGCATTCAGCGGGGTAACGATGGTCGGGGTCAATCAGCCCCAGCATTTT. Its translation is CASSFPGAFSGVTMVGVNQPQHF.

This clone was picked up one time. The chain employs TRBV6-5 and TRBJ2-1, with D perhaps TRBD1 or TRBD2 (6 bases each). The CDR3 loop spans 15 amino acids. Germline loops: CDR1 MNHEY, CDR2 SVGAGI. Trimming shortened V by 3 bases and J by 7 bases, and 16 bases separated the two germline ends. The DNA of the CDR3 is TGTGCCAGCAGTTATCATGGGGGCGCGGGAAATGAGCAGTTCTTC. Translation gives CASSYHGGAGNEQFF.

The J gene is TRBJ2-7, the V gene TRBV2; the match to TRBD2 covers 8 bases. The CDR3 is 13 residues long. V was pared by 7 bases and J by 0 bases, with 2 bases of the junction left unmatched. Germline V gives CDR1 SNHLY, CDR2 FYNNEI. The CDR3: CASKGTSSYEQYF. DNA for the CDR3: TGTGCCAGCAAAGGGACTAGCTCCTACGAGCAGTACTTC.

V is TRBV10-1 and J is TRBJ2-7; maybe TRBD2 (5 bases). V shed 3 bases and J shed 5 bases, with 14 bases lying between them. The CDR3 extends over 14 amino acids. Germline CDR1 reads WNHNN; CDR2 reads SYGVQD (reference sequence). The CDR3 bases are TGCGCCAGCAGTGATATCTCGCCGGAGGACGAGCAGTACTTC. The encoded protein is CASSDISPEDEQYF.

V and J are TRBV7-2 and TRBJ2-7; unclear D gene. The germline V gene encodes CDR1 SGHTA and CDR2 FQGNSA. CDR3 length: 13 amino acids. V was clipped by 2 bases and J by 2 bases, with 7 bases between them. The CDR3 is CASSLRAPYEQYF. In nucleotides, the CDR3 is TGTGCCAGCAGCTTAAGGGCACCCTACGAGCAGTACTTC.

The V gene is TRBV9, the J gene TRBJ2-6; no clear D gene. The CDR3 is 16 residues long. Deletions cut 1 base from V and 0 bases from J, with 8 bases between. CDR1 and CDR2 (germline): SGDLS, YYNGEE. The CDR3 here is CASSVSADSGANVLTF. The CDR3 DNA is TGTGCCAGCAGCGTATCGGCAGACTCTGGGGCCAACGTCCTGACTTTC.

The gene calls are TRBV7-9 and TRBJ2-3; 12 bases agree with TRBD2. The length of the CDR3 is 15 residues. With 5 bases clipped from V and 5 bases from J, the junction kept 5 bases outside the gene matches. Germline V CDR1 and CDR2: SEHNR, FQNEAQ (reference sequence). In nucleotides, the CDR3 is TGTGCCAGCAGCCCAGCGGGACTAGCGGGAGATACGCAGTATTTT. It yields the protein CASSPAGLAGDTQYF.

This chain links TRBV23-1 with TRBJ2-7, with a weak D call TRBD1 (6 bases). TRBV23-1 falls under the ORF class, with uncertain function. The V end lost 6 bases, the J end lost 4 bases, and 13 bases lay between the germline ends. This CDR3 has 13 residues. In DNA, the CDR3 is TGCGCCAGCAGCCCCGGGACACAATACGAGCAGTACTTC. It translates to CASSPGTQYEQYF.